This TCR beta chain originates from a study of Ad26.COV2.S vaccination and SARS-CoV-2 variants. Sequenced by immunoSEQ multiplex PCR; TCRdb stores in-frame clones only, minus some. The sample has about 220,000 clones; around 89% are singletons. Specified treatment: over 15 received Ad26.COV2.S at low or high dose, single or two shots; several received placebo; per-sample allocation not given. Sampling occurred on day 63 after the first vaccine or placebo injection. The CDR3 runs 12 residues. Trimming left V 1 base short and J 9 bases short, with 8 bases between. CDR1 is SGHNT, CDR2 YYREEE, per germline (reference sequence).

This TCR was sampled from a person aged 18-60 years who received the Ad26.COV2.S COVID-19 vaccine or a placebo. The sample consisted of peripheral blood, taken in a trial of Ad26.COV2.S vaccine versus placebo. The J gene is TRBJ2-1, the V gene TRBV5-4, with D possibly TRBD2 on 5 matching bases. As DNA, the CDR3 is TGTGCCAGCAGCTTGCTAGCATCTGAGCAGTTCTTC. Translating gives CASSLLASEQFF.